The source of this T cell receptor beta chain is a study of identical twins. TCRdb reprocessed the 5' RACE reads via MiXCR and lists one record per CDR3 protein. The sample consists of over 200,000 distinct CDR3 sequences, 8% to 11% of them appearing once. Findings and limits, study-wide: Conclusions relied on cross-sectional statistical analysis, not following the same donors.

A few counts support this clonotype. Its antigen is currently unknown. CDR1 is DFQATT, CDR2 SNEGSKA, per germline (reference sequence). The V end lost 6 bases, the J end lost 2 bases, and 18 bases lay between the germline ends. CDR3 length: 15 amino acids. This clonotype originated in a man aged 45-60 years in good health. Sequenced material: memory T cells sorted from blood. The chain links TRBV20-1 to TRBJ2-3; no reliable D call. The CDR3 DNA reads TGCAGTGCCCTCCCCTACTTGTCACTCACAGATACGCAGTATTTT. Translated: CSALPYLSLTDTQYF.